This TCR beta chain was captured in a study of blood T cell repertoires in COVID-19. TCRdb's table, derived via immunoSEQ multiplex PCR, lists solely in-frame clones and lacks some. The sample includes under 250,000 clones, more than 75% of them seen just once. Trimming took off 4 bases at V and 3 bases at J, with 16 bases between the two ends. The CDR3 extends over 15 amino acids. Germline CDR1 and CDR2: LGHNA and YSLEER. The sample consisted of peripheral blood. The TCR comes from a human donor in a cohort sampled during active COVID-19. This sequence joins TRBV4-3 and TRBJ2-7, with D perhaps TRBD1 (7 bases). The CDR3 coding sequence is TGCGCCAGCAGCCGGAGTCAGGGGGGCCTCTACGAGCAGTACTTC. Amino acids: CASSRSQGGLYEQYF.